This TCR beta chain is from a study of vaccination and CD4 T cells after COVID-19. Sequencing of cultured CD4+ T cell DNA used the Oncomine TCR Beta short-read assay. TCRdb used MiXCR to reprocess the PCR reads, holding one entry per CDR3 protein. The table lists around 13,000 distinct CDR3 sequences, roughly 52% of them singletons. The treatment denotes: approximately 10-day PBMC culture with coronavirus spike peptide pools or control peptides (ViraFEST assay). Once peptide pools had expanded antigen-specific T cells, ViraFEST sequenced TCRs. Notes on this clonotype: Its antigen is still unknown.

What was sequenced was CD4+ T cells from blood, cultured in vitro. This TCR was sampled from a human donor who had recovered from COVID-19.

The CDR3 region is CATSDRRSTDTQYF. CDR3 sequence (DNA): TGTGCCACCAGTGACCGCCGAAGCACAGATACGCAGTATTTT. This rearrangement joins TRBV24-1 to TRBJ2-3; D not certain. The V end was cut by 4 bases, the J end by 0 bases, with 7 bases between. Germline CDR1 KGHDR, CDR2 SFDVKD. This CDR3 has 14 amino acids.